The rows below give T cell receptor beta chains drawn from one sample of a study of long-term antiretroviral therapy in people with HIV. Sequenced by immunoSEQ multiplex PCR; TCRdb stores in-frame clones only, minus some. The sample consists of tens of thousands of clones, roughly 80% of them appearing once. Sequenced here: unsorted PBMCs, sampled 0.2 years after starting antiretroviral therapy. Receptor source: a woman in her twenties or thirties with HIV. The CDR3 runs from the conserved cysteine through the conserved F or W. The D gene is left open where the match is weak. Clone size is shown for a subset of rows, as once, few, many or a class of expanded clone.

-	TRBD1	TRBV28	TRBJ1-5	TGTGCCAGCAGAAAATTTTTCGGGGACAGGGGTCATCAGCCCCAGCATTTT	CASRKFFGDRGHQPQHF
-	-	TRBV4-1	TRBJ1-1	TGCGCCAGCAGCCAAGTATACGGCACCACTGAAGCTTTCTTT	CASSQVYGTTEAFF
-	TRBD2	TRBV11-2	TRBJ2-1	TGTGCCAGCAGCTTAGGGGCTAGCGGGGGCAATGAGCAGTTCTTC	CASSLGASGGNEQFF
-	TRBD2	TRBV9	TRBJ2-3	TGTGCCAGCAGCGGTAGCGGGAACCCCACAGATACGCAGTATTTT	CASSGSGNPTDTQYF
-	-	TRBV19	TRBJ1-5	TGTGCCAGTAGTATAGGGACACTTAGCAATCAGCCCCAGCATTTT	CASSIGTLSNQPQHF
-	TRBD1	TRBV19	TRBJ1-5	TGTGCCAGTACCCCACAGGGGAATCAGCCCCAGCATTTT	CASTPQGNQPQHF
-	-	TRBV5-1	TRBJ1-1	TGCGCCAGCAGCTTGTACGGGGGCTCGAACACTGAAGCTTTCTTT	CASSLYGGSNTEAFF
-	-	TRBV30	TRBJ1-2	TGTGCCTGGAGCGTAGGAGATTACTATGGCTACACCTTC	CAWSVGDYYGYTF
-	TRBD1	TRBV5-1	TRBJ2-7	TGCGCCAGCAGCCCCGGGACAGGGGTCTCCTACGAGCAGTACTTC	CASSPGTGVSYEQYF
-	-	TRBV19	TRBJ2-7	TGTGCCAGTAGTATTGAGCCCCGCTACGAGCAGTACTTC	CASSIEPRYEQYF
-	-	TRBV5-1	TRBJ2-3	TGCGCCAGCAGCTTTAGACGAGGAGGAAGCACAGATACGCAGTATTTT	CASSFRRGGSTDTQYF
-	-	TRBV7-8	TRBJ2-5	TGTGCCAGCAGCTTAGCGCGGAGTCAAGAGACCCAGTACTTC	CASSLARSQETQYF
once	TRBD1	TRBV6-5	TRBJ1-4	TGTGCCAGCAGTTACAGGGACAGGACGAATGAAAAACTGTTTTTT	CASSYRDRTNEKLFF
-	-	TRBV2	TRBJ2-3	TGTGCCAGCAGTGGACAGACGAATGTTAGGGATACGCAGTATTTT	CASSGQTNVRDTQYF
-	-	TRBV29-1	TRBJ2-1	TGCAGCAGCAGGAGCTCCTACAATGAGCAGTTCTTC	CSSRSSYNEQFF
-	-	TRBV7-9	TRBJ2-3	TGTGCCAGCAGCTTAGCGGACCCCGGAAAGTCCGATACGCAGTATTTT	CASSLADPGKSDTQYF